The clone carrying this T cell receptor (beta chain) was seen once. Its antigen is not identified. This record belongs to a study of shared clonotypes between healthy human individuals. Points from the study as a whole: Against clonotypes common to all four donors, non-shared ones had lower generation probabilities.

This table comes from immunoSEQ multiplex PCR, and its TCRdb copy is limited to in-frame clones, with some not included. Seen here are under 750,000 clones, 72% observed once, and the top ten hold approximately 2%. The material sequenced was memory CD4+ T cells sorted from blood. Subset here: CD45RA-negative fraction. This clonotype was obtained from a woman aged 25 to 39 in good health.

CDR3 bases: TGTGCCAGCAGTATTAGCGTGGAAGCCTACGAGCAGTACTTC. Translation: CASSISVEAYEQYF. The chain links TRBV2 to TRBJ2-7; possible D gene TRBD2, 5 bases. The CDR3 is 14 amino acids. CDR1 and CDR2 (germline): SNHLY, FYNNEI. Trimming shortened V by 5 bases and J by 2 bases, and 13 bases separated the two germline ends.